Below, 5 T cell receptor beta chains from the same sample are listed, as sequenced in a study of PD-L1 blockade in urothelial cancer. Time point indicated: pretreatment peripheral blood. Only in-frame clones appear in the TCRdb table, and some are missing; sequencing was by immunoSEQ multiplex PCR. The sample lists 40,000 or so clones; 82% were seen once. The material was PBMCs, obtained around atezolizumab (anti-PD-L1) treatment. The origin of the receptors is a man in his sixties with urothelial cancer.

The V call is TRBV2, the J call TRBJ2-1; D might be TRBD1 (5 bases). Germline V gene sequence: CDR1 SNHLY, CDR2 FYNNEI. CDR3 size: 13 residues. Trimming removed 4 bases at V and 7 bases at J, with 11 bases between. The CDR3 protein is CASSVGRENEQFF. CDR3 bases: TGTGCCAGCAGTGTCGGCAGGGAAAATGAGCAGTTCTTC.

The chain joins TRBV12-5 to TRBJ2-7; D perhaps matches TRBD1 (6 bases). The CDR3 covers 13 residues. CDR1 is LGHNT, CDR2 FRNRAP, per germline. V lost 7 bases and J lost 1, with 11 bases in between. CDR3 in amino acids: CASAITGSYEQYF. As DNA, the CDR3 is TGTGCTAGTGCGATTACAGGGTCCTACGAGCAGTACTTC.

This chain's CDR3 is CASSRGQGGEETQYF. The CDR3 region has the DNA TGTGCCAGCAGCCGGGGACAGGGAGGCGAAGAGACCCAGTACTTC. This chain links TRBV11-2 with TRBJ2-5, with 9 bases aligning to TRBD1. CDR1 and CDR2 (germline): SGHAT, FQNNGV. V lost 5 bases to trimming and J lost 3 bases; unmatched junction nucleotides: 7. The CDR3 is made up of 15 amino acids.

The J gene is TRBJ2-1, the V gene TRBV15; 7 nucleotides match TRBD1. V lost 3 bases and J lost 3; bases outside the gene matches: 8. The CDR3 spans 16 residues. Germline V gene sequence: CDR1 LNHNV, CDR2 YYDKDF (reference sequence). The CDR3 here is CATSSAGQANYNEQFF. The DNA for the CDR3 is TGTGCCACCAGCAGCGCCGGACAGGCAAACTACAATGAGCAGTTCTTC.

The V gene is TRBV25-1, the J gene TRBJ2-7; D perhaps matches TRBD1 (6 bases). The CDR3 extends over 14 amino acids. The germline V and J ends were trimmed by 4 bases and 4 bases, with 14 bases remaining between them. The germline gives CDR1 MGHDK, CDR2 SYGVNS. CDR3 sequence reads: CASSGQEAIYEQYF. The CDR3 DNA sequence: TGTGCCAGCAGTGGACAGGAGGCCATTTACGAGCAGTACTTC.